The rows below give T cell receptor beta chains drawn from one sample of a study of response to subunit inactivated influenza vaccine. MiXCR, applied by TCRdb to the RT-PCR reads, yields one record per CDR3 protein. The sample contains roughly 570,000 distinct CDR3 sequences, under 15% of which appear only once. The specimen was PBMCs from blood, collected around seven weeks after vaccination. These receptors came from a man aged 50 to 59 who received an inactivated influenza vaccine. CDR3s include the opening cysteine and the closing phenylalanine or tryptophan. Each record gives: D gene, clone size, V gene, J gene, CDR3 protein, CDR3 DNA. A D gene is named only where the DNA matches it firmly. Only some rows state a clone size, as once, few, many or a class for expanded clones.

NA	NA	TRBV20-1	TRBJ2-1	CSARGEASSYNEQFF	TGCAGTGCTAGAGGTGAAGCGAGCTCCTACAATGAGCAGTTCTTC
NA	few	TRBV7-9	TRBJ2-1	CASSFPREQFF	TGTGCCAGCAGCTTCCCACGGGAGCAGTTCTTC
NA	many	TRBV5-1	TRBJ1-2	CASSLADSYGYTF	TGCGCCAGCAGCTTGGCCGACAGCTATGGCTACACCTTC
NA	many	TRBV3-1	TRBJ2-7	CASSQVGRSEQYF	TGTGCCAGCAGCCAAGTGGGGCGGTCTGAGCAGTACTTC
NA	few	TRBV6-2/TRBV6-3	TRBJ1-5	CASSRGSYNQPQHF	TGTGCCAGCAGCCGGGGTTCATACAATCAGCCCCAGCATTTT
NA	few	TRBV5-1	TRBJ2-3	CASSSGATSTDTQYF	TGCGCCAGCAGCTCGGGCGCTACTAGCACAGATACGCAGTATTTT
TRBD1	NA	TRBV4-3	TRBJ2-1	CASSQFTGGFDEQFF	TGCGCCAGCAGCCAGTTTACAGGGGGCTTCGATGAGCAGTTCTTC
TRBD2	NA	TRBV5-1	TRBJ2-3	CASSLDPTSGRADTQYF	TGCGCCAGCAGCTTGGACCCTACTAGCGGGAGGGCAGATACGCAGTATTTT
NA	few	TRBV29-1	TRBJ2-7	CSGGEQYF	TGCAGCGGAGGCGAGCAGTACTTC
NA	NA	TRBV7-2	TRBJ2-2	CASSLYPPTTGELFF	TGTGCCAGCAGCTTATACCCCCCAACCACCGGGGAGCTGTTTTTT
TRBD1	many	TRBV6-2/TRBV6-3	TRBJ2-6	CASSYSSRGHFSGANVLTF	TGTGCCAGCAGTTACTCGAGCAGGGGGCACTTCTCTGGGGCCAACGTCCTGACTTTC
NA	few	TRBV12-5	TRBJ1-2	CASGMDNYGYTF	TGTGCTAGTGGTATGGACAACTATGGCTACACCTTC
TRBD1	NA	TRBV20-1	TRBJ1-5	CSVSGTANQPQHF	TGCAGTGTATCAGGGACAGCAAATCAGCCCCAGCATTTT
TRBD2	NA	TRBV6-5	TRBJ2-1	CASSSPGLAGVFF	TGTGCCAGCAGTTCACCGGGACTAGCGGGAGTGTTCTTC
NA	NA	TRBV5-4	TRBJ1-2	CASSLDPGNYGYTF	TGTGCCAGCAGCTTGGATCCAGGGAACTATGGCTACACCTTC
NA	NA	TRBV6-2/TRBV6-3	TRBJ2-2	CASYLVGSGELFF	TGTGCCAGCTACCTCGTTGGGTCCGGGGAGCTGTTTTTT
TRBD2	NA	TRBV9	TRBJ2-6	CASSQLAGVGWANVLTF	TGTGCCAGCAGCCAACTAGCGGGAGTCGGCTGGGCCAACGTCCTGACTTTC
TRBD2	few	TRBV11-2	TRBJ2-7	CASSIRGTSGAYEQYF	TGTGCCAGCAGCATCAGGGGGACTAGCGGGGCCTACGAGCAGTACTTC
NA	few	TRBV4-3	TRBJ2-2	CASSQEQGIGELFF	TGCGCCAGCAGCCAGGAACAGGGAATCGGGGAGCTGTTTTTT
NA	many	TRBV5-5	TRBJ2-2	CASSLAYGERQLSGELFF	TGTGCCAGCAGCTTGGCCTATGGGGAACGGCAGTTGAGCGGGGAGCTGTTTTTT
NA	few	TRBV5-1	TRBJ2-1	CASSLVVGSSYNEQFF	TGCGCCAGCAGCTTGGTGGTGGGGAGCTCCTACAATGAGCAGTTCTTC
NA	few	TRBV28	TRBJ2-3	CASSYGGMGTDTQYF	TGTGCCAGCAGTTATGGGGGAATGGGCACAGATACGCAGTATTTT
TRBD1	few	TRBV7-2	TRBJ2-7	CASSLVGQAYEQYF	TGTGCCAGCAGCTTAGTGGGACAGGCCTACGAGCAGTACTTC
TRBD1	many	TRBV7-3	TRBJ2-5	CASSLNRGETQYF	TGTGCCAGCAGCCTCAACAGGGGAGAGACCCAGTACTTC
NA	many	TRBV6-5	TRBJ2-5	CASSYSRGLETQYF	TGTGCCAGCAGTTACTCCCGGGGGCTAGAGACCCAGTACTTC
NA	NA	TRBV28	TRBJ2-2	CAGSFIQAGELFF	TGTGCCGGCAGTTTCATACAGGCCGGGGAGCTGTTTTTT
NA	NA	TRBV30	TRBJ2-1	CAWSAGTAGFQFF	TGTGCCTGGAGTGCCGGGACCGCAGGGTTTCAGTTCTTC
TRBD2	NA	TRBV20-1	TRBJ2-1	CSARNRLAANNEQFF	TGCAGTGCTAGGAATCGACTAGCGGCGAACAATGAGCAGTTCTTC
TRBD1	NA	TRBV2	TRBJ1-2	CAILGTGYGYTF	TGCGCGATACTCGGGACAGGGTATGGCTACACCTTC
NA	few	TRBV10-3	TRBJ2-2	CAISAGSTGELFF	TGTGCCATCAGCGCCGGGAGCACCGGGGAGCTGTTTTTT
NA	few	TRBV6-2/TRBV6-3	TRBJ2-3	CASSRPFDSTDTQYF	TGTGCCAGCAGTCGACCCTTCGATAGCACAGATACGCAGTATTTT
TRBD2	NA	TRBV7-9	TRBJ2-7	CASNNPRGTSGDYEQYF	TGTGCCAGCAATAACCCTCGGGGAACTAGCGGGGACTACGAGCAGTACTTC
NA	NA	TRBV28	TRBJ2-7	CASSRGWEPYEQYF	TGTGCCAGCAGTCGGGGTTGGGAGCCCTACGAGCAGTACTTC
TRBD2	few	TRBV11-1	TRBJ2-2	CASSQPPWQRGGVITGELFF	TGTGCCAGCAGCCAACCCCCGTGGCAGCGGGGGGGCGTCATTACCGGGGAGCTGTTTTTT
NA	NA	TRBV4-3	TRBJ2-1	CASSQDRAGIEFF	TGCGCCAGCAGCCAAGATCGGGCAGGGATTGAGTTCTTC
NA	few	TRBV7-2	TRBJ2-3	CASSPNGLPRTDTQYF	TGTGCCAGCAGCCCAAACGGACTTCCCCGCACAGATACGCAGTATTTT
TRBD1	many	TRBV5-1	TRBJ2-1	CASSPRGYHEQFF	TGCGCCAGCAGCCCCAGGGGGTACCATGAGCAGTTCTTC
TRBD2	NA	TRBV7-8	TRBJ2-3	CASSQRTSGGEPYRTDTQYF	TGTGCCAGCAGCCAAAGGACTAGCGGGGGGGAGCCCTACCGCACAGATACGCAGTATTTT
TRBD1	few	TRBV7-3	TRBJ2-3	CASSTGQGAADTQYF	TGTGCCAGCAGCACGGGACAGGGGGCCGCAGATACGCAGTATTTT
NA	few	TRBV20-1	TRBJ1-5	CSARAGIQPQHF	TGCAGTGCTAGAGCGGGTATCCAGCCCCAGCATTTT
NA	NA	TRBV7-9	TRBJ2-7	CASSLQGYHEQYF	TGTGCCAGCAGCTTACAGGGGTACCACGAGCAGTACTTC
NA	NA	TRBV12-3/TRBV12-4	TRBJ2-6	CASSFLGFGSGANVLTF	TGTGCCAGCAGTTTCTTAGGCTTCGGCTCTGGGGCCAACGTCCTGACTTTC
TRBD1	few	TRBV5-1	TRBJ2-7	CASSSGDREGEQYF	TGCGCCAGCAGCTCGGGGGACAGGGAGGGCGAGCAGTACTTC
NA	few	TRBV12-3/TRBV12-4	TRBJ1-1	CASSGAGGDTEAFF	TGTGCCAGCAGTGGGGCGGGGGGGGACACTGAAGCTTTCTTT
TRBD2	few	TRBV13	TRBJ2-1	CASSPKRTSGSNEQFF	TGTGCCAGCAGCCCTAAGCGGACTAGCGGGAGCAATGAGCAGTTCTTC
NA	NA	TRBV20-1	TRBJ1-5	CSARTPSGPGNQPQHF	TGCAGTGCTAGAACTCCCTCGGGACCAGGCAATCAGCCCCAGCATTTT
TRBD2	NA	TRBV4-3	TRBJ2-2	CASSQGIAGGTNTGELFF	TGCGCCAGCAGCCAAGGGATAGCGGGAGGAACAAACACCGGGGAGCTGTTTTTT
NA	few	TRBV6-2/TRBV6-3	TRBJ1-1	CASSYSNGVGAFF	TGTGCCAGCAGTTACTCGAATGGAGTGGGAGCTTTCTTT
NA	few	TRBV18	TRBJ2-3	CASSPPRPTDTQYF	TGTGCCAGCTCACCACCTAGACCCACAGATACGCAGTATTTT
NA	few	TRBV5-1	TRBJ2-7	CASSFRGPDYEQYF	TGCGCCAGCAGCTTTCGGGGGCCCGACTACGAGCAGTACTTC
NA	few	TRBV7-2	TRBJ2-7	CASSLDRGFYF	TGTGCCAGCAGCTTAGATCGGGGCTTCTACTTC
TRBD1	NA	TRBV5-8	TRBJ1-1	CASSKGQENTEAFF	TGTGCCAGCAGCAAGGGACAGGAGAACACTGAAGCTTTCTTT
NA	few	TRBV29-1	TRBJ2-6	CSVRSSGANVLTF	TGCAGCGTAAGAAGTTCTGGGGCCAACGTCCTGACTTTC